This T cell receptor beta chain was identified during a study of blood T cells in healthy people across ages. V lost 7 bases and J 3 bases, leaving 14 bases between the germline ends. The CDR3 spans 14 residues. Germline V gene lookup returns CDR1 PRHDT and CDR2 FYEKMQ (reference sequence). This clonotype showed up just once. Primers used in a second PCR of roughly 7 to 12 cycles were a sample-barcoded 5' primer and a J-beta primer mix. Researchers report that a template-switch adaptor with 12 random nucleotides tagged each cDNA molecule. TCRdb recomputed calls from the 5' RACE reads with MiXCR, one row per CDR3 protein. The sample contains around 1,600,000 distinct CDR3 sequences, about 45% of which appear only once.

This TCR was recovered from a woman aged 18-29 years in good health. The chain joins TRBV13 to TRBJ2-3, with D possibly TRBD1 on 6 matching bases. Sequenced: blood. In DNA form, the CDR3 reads TGTGCCAGCAACTTGCCAGGGGTTACAGATACGCAGTATTTT. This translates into CASNLPGVTDTQYF. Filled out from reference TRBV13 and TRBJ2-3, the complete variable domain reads AAGVIQSPRHLIKEKRETATLKCYPIPRHDTVYWYQQGPGQDPQFLISFYEKMQSDKGSIPDRFSAQQFSDYHSELNMSSLELGDSALYFCASNLPGVTDTQYFGPGTRLTVL.